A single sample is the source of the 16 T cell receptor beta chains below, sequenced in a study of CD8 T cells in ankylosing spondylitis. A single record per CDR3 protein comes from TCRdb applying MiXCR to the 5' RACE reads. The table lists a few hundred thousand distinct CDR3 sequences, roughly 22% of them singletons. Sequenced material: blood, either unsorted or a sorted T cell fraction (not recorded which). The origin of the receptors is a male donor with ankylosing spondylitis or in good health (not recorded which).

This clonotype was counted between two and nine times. DNA for the CDR3: TGTGCCAGCAGTTTAGTTGGCGGGGGGTTCAATGAGCAGTTCTTC. Encoded protein: CASSLVGGGFNEQFF. The chain couples TRBV27 to TRBJ2-1; 8 bases are a match to TRBD2. V trimming: 2 bases; J trimming: 6 bases; junction bases outside the gene matches: 6. In germline, CDR1 is MNHEY, CDR2 SMNVEV (reference sequence). This CDR3 is built from 15 residues.

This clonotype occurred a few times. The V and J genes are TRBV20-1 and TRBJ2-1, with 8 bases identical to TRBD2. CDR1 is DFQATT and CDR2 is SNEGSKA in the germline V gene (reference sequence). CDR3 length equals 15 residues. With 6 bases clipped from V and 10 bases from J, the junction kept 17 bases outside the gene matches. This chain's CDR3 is CSAPTAGASPEEQFF. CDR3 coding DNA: TGCAGTGCCCCCACAGCGGGGGCGTCCCCAGAAGAGCAGTTCTTC.

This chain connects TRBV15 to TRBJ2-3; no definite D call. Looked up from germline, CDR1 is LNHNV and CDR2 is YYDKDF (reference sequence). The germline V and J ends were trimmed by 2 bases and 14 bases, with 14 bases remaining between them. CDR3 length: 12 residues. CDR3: CATSRTGSTGYF. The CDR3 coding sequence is TGTGCCACCAGCAGAACGGGCAGTACTGGGTATTTT.

CDR3 in amino acids: CASSPLGARDTHEQYF. DNA for the CDR3: TGTGCCAGCAGCCCCCTGGGAGCGAGGGATACGCACGAGCAGTACTTC. This chain joins TRBV14 and TRBJ2-7, with a tentative D call TRBD2 (5 bases). CDR1 and CDR2 from the germline V gene are SGHDN and FVKESK. The ends were cut back, 4 bases at V and 5 bases at J, with 21 bases in the middle. This CDR3 has 16 residues. The entire variable domain, with the rest obtained from reference TRBV14 and TRBJ2-7, is as follows: EAGVTQFPSHSVIEKGQTVTLRCDPISGHDNLYWYRRVMGKEIKFLLHFVKESKQDESGMPNNRFLAERTGGTYSTLKVQPAELEDSGVYFCASSPLGARDTHEQYFGPGTRLTVT.

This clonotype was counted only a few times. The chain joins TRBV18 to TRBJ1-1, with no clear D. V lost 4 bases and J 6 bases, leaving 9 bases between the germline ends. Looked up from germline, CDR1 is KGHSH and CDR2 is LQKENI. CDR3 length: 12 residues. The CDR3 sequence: CASSRGPSEAFF. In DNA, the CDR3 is TGTGCCAGCTCACGCGGACCGTCTGAAGCTTTCTTT.

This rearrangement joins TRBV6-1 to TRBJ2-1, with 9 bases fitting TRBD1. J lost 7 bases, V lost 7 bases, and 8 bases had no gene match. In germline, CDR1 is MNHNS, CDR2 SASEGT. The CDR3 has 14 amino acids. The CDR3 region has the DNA TGTGCCAGCACGGCCGGGACAGGGCCTAATGAGCAGTTCTTC. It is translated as CASTAGTGPNEQFF.

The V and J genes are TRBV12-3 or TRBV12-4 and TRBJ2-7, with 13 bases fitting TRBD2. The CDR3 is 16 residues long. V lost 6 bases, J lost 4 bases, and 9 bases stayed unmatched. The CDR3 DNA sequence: TGTGCCAGCAGCTCCCGGACTAGCGGGGGAAGGTACGAGCAGTACTTC. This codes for CASSSRTSGGRYEQYF.

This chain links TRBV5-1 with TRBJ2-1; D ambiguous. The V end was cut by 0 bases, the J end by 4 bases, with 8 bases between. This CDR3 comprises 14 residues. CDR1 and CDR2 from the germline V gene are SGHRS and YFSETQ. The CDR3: CASSLDPAYNEQFF. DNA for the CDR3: TGCGCCAGCAGCTTGGACCCGGCATACAATGAGCAGTTCTTC.

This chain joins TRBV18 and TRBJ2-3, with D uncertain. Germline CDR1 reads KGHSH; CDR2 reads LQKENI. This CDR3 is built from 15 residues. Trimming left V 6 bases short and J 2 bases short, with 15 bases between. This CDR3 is CASSLGLEDTDTQYF. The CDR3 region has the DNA TGTGCCAGCTCTCTGGGTCTCGAGGACACAGATACGCAGTATTTT. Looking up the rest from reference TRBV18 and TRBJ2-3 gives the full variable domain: NAGVMQNPRHLVRRRGQEARLRCSPMKGHSHVYWYRQLPEEGLKFMVYLQKENIIDESGMPKERFSAEFPKEGPSILRIQQVVRGDSAAYFCASSLGLEDTDTQYFGPGTRLTVL.

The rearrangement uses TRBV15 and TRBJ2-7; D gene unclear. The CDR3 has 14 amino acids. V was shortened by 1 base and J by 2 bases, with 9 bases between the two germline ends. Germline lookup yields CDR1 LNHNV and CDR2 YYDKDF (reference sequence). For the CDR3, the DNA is TGTGCCACCAGCAGAGGAAATGGAGCCTACGAGCAGTACTTC. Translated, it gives CATSRGNGAYEQYF.

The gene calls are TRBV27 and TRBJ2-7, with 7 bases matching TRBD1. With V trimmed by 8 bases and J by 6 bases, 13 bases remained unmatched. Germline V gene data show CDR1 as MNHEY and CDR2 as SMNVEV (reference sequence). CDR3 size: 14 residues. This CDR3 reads CASALTLGTVEQYF. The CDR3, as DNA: TGTGCCAGCGCCCTCACTTTGGGGACAGTCGAGCAGTACTTC.

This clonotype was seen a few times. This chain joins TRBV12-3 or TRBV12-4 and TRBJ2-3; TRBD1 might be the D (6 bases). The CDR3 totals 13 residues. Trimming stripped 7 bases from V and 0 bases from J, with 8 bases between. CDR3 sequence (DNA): TGTGCCAGCACGAGGGGGAGCACAGATACGCAGTATTTT. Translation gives CASTRGSTDTQYF.

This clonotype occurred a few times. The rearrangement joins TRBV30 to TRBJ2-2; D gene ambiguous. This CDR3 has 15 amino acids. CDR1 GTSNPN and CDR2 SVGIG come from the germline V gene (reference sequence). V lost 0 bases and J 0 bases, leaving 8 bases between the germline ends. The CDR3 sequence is CAWSVLRTNTGELFF. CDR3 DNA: TGTGCCTGGAGTGTACTTAGAACGAACACCGGGGAGCTGTTTTTT.

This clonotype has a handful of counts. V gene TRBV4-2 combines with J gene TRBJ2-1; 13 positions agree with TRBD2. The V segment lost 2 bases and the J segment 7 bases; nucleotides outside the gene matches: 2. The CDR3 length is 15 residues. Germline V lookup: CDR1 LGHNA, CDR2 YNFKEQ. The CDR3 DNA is TGTGCCAGCAGCCAACCGGGACTAGCGGGAAATGAGCAGTTCTTC. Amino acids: CASSQPGLAGNEQFF.

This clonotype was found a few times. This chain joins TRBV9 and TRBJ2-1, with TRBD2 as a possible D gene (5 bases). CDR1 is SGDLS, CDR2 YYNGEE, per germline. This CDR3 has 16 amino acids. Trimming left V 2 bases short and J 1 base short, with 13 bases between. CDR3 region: CASSVRTGESYNEQFF. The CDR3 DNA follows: TGTGCCAGCAGCGTCAGGACTGGAGAGTCCTACAATGAGCAGTTCTTC. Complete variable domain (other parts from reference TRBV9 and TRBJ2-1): DSGVTQTPKHLITATGQRVTLRCSPRSGDLSVYWYQQSLDQGLQFLIQYYNGEERAKGNILERFSAQQFPDLHSELNLSSLELGDSALYFCASSVRTGESYNEQFFGPGTRLTVL.

CDR3 loop: CAISESGGTLWTQYF. The CDR3 DNA reads as TGTGCCATCAGTGAGTCGGGCGGGACCCTTTGGACCCAGTACTTC. V usage is TRBV10-3 and J usage is TRBJ2-5; D is perhaps TRBD2 (6 bases). CDR1 is ENHRY and CDR2 is SYGVKD in the germline V gene. The germline V and J ends were trimmed by 0 bases and 7 bases, with 15 bases remaining between them. The CDR3 length is 15 residues.